The 2 T cell receptor beta chains listed next were all sequenced from one sample in a study of cytomegalovirus exposure and HLA in healthy donors. Profiling relied on immunoSEQ multiplex PCR, and the TCRdb table lists in-frame clones only, not all of them. The data hold 150,000 to 250,000 clones, with about 81% observed a single time. The material sequenced was PBMCs. These receptors all come from a woman between 25 and 40 years old in good health and CMV-seronegative.

This clone has only one observation. The chain combines TRBV4-2 with TRBJ2-7; 12 bases are a match to TRBD2. CDR3 length equals 15 residues. CDR1 and CDR2 from the germline V gene are LGHNA and YNFKEQ. The J segment lost 4 bases and the V segment lost 3 bases, leaving 4 bases of the junction unmatched. The CDR3: CASSHRLAGEYEQYF. The CDR3 nucleotides read TGTGCCAGCAGCCACAGACTAGCGGGAGAATACGAGCAGTACTTC.

The V gene is TRBV29-1, the J gene TRBJ2-5; the match to TRBD2 covers 11 bases. The ends lost 6 bases at V and 4 bases at J; junction bases unmatched: 16. The CDR3 has 17 residues. CDR1 is SQVTM, CDR2 ANQGSEA, per germline. As DNA, the CDR3 is TGCAGCGTCCCGCCGGGACTAGCGGCCCCGAGGGGAGAGACCCAGTACTTC. Amino acid sequence: CSVPPGLAAPRGETQYF.